This T cell receptor beta chain was recovered during a study of long-term antiretroviral therapy in people with HIV. Germline values: CDR1 SGHRS, CDR2 YFSETQ. The CDR3 is 14 residues long. With V trimmed by 6 bases and J by 3 bases, 8 bases remained unmatched. Sequencing used immunoSEQ v3.0 at survey level. Sequencing was performed with immunoSEQ multiplex PCR; in TCRdb, only in-frame clones are kept and a portion is missing. The data contain 35,000 to 40,000 clones, just under 95% of them seen just once; the ten biggest clones take up roughly 3.9%. At minimum, one pre-ART and two post-ART PBMC samples were obtained from each donor.

The chain carries TRBV5-1 and TRBJ1-1, with TRBD1 matching over 7 bases. The sequence was obtained from a woman between 50 and 59 years old with HIV. The sequenced sample was unsorted PBMCs, obtained 4.1 years after starting antiretroviral therapy. CDR3 region: CASKERDSYTEAFF. The CDR3 DNA reads TGCGCCAGCAAGGAACGGGACAGCTACACTGAAGCTTTCTTT.